The clone carrying this T cell receptor (beta chain) was picked up a small number of times. The sample is drawn from a study of blood T cell repertoires in COVID-19. The authors' processing: Researchers report that nucleated cell counts were estimated from reference gene primer amplification. Produced via immunoSEQ multiplex PCR; TCRdb's table is partial and in-frame only. The D gene and trimming were derived from the DNA, and the V and J assignments and clone size from that table. The profile shows over 85,000 clones, roughly 77% of them singletons. From germline, CDR1 is LGHDT and CDR2 YNNKEL (reference sequence). The CDR3 has 15 amino acids. After removal of 5 bases from V and 4 bases from J, the junction contained 11 bases not matched to a gene.

The receptor was derived from a human donor in a cohort sampled during active COVID-19. The specimen was peripheral blood. The chain recombines TRBV3-1 (or the pseudogene TRBV3-2) with TRBJ2-7, with 7 nucleotides matching TRBD1. The CDR3 reads CASSTLRDSYYEQYF. The CDR3 nucleotides are TGTGCCAGCAGCACGCTCCGGGACAGCTATTACGAGCAGTACTTC.